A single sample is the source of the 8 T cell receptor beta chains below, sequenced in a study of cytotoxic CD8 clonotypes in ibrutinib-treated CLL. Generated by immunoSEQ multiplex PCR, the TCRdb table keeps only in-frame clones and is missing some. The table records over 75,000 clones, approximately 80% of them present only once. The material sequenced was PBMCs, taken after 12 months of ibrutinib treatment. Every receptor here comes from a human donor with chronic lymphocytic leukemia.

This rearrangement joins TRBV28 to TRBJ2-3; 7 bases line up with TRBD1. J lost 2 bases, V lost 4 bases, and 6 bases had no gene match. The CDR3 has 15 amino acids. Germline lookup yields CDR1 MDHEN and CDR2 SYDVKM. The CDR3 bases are TGTGCCAGCAGTTCGACAGGGACGGCCACAGATACGCAGTATTTT. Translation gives CASSSTGTATDTQYF.

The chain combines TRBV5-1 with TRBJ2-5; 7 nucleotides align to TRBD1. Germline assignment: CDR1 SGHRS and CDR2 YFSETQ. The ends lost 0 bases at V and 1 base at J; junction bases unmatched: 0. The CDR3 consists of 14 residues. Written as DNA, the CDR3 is TGCGCCAGCAGCTTGGGACAGGGCCAAGAGACCCAGTACTTC. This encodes CASSLGQGQETQYF.

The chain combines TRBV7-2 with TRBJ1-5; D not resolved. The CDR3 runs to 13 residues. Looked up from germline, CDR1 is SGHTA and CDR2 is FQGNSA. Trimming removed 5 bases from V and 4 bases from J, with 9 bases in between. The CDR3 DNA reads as TGTGCCAGCAGCAAGGACTGGAATCAGCCCCAGCATTTT. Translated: CASSKDWNQPQHF.

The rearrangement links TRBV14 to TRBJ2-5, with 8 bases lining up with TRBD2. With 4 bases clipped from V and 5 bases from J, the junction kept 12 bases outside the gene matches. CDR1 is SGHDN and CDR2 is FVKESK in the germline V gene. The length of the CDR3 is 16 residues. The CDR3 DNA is TGTGCCAGCAGCCTCCACGCCGCGGGGGGATGGGAGACCCAGTACTTC. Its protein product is CASSLHAAGGWETQYF.

CDR3 bases: TGTGCCAGCTCACCGATGGCGGAACCAATTGAGCAGTTCTTC. Its translation is CASSPMAEPIEQFF. The V and J genes are TRBV18 and TRBJ2-1; D call uncertain. Germline lookup yields CDR1 KGHSH and CDR2 LQKENI. The CDR3 runs 14 residues. The V gene lost 3 bases and the J gene lost 9 bases, with 15 bases spanning the gap.

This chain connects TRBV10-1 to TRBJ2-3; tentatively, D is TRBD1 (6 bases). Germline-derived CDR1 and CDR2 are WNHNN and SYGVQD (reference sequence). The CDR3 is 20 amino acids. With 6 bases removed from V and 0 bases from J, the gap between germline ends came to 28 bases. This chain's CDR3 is CASRTNRDWGNLTSTDTQYF. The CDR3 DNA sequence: TGCGCCAGCAGAACCAACAGGGATTGGGGGAATTTAACTAGCACAGATACGCAGTATTTT.

CDR3 in DNA: TGTGCCAGCAGCTTAGCGCGGGGGGTAAACACCGGGGAGCTGTTTTTT. Translated, it gives CASSLARGVNTGELFF. V gene TRBV7-2 combines with J gene TRBJ2-2; TRBD2 matches 8 bases. The germline V gene has CDR1 SGHTA and CDR2 FQGNSA. CDR3 size: 16 residues. J gave up 2 bases and V 0 bases, and 2 bases lay outside the gene matches.

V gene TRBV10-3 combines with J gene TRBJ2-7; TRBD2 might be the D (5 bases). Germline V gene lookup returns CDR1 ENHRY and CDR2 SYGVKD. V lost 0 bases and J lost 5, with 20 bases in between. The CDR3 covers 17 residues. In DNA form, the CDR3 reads TGTGCCATCAGTGAGTCGAGCGGACCGCCGGCTGCGGACGAGCAGTACTTC. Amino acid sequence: CAISESSGPPAADEQYF.